Following are 32 T cell receptor beta chains from one sample sequenced in a study of shared T cell receptors in the human thymus. Only in-frame clones appear in the TCRdb table, and some are missing; sequencing was by immunoSEQ multiplex PCR. The table records about 400,000 clones, around 95% of them present only once. The sequencing input was thymocytes. These receptors all come from a human donor.

The chain carries TRBV23-1 and TRBJ2-7; 10 bases are a match to TRBD1. TRBV23-1 is an ORF, with its function uncertain. This CDR3 has 14 residues. V trimming: 7 bases; J trimming: 3 bases; junction bases outside the gene matches: 6. The CDR3: CASKRGQGNYEQYF. The CDR3 nucleotides are TGCGCCAGCAAGCGGGGACAGGGGAACTACGAGCAGTACTTC.

The chain recombines TRBV27 with TRBJ2-7; D perhaps matches TRBD1 (6 bases). CDR3 length equals 18 residues. The germline gives CDR1 MNHEY, CDR2 SMNVEV (reference sequence). Trimming shortened V by 4 bases and J by 9 bases, and 31 bases separated the two germline ends. CDR3 in amino acids: CASSSPPPLLRDTEGQYF. The CDR3 DNA follows: TGTGCCAGCAGTTCTCCCCCACCCCTCTTACGGGACACTGAAGGGCAGTACTTC.

The chain links TRBV7-8 to TRBJ2-7, with D hard to call. CDR3 size: 15 residues. V lost 0 bases, J lost 3 bases, and 12 bases lay in between. Germline V gene lookup returns CDR1 SGHVS and CDR2 FQNEAQ. The CDR3 here is CASSLADHALYEQYF. Here the CDR3 DNA reads TGTGCCAGCAGCTTAGCGGACCACGCGCTCTACGAGCAGTACTTC.

This rearrangement joins TRBV27 to TRBJ1-5, with 7 bases lining up with TRBD1. CDR3 length: 15 residues. With V trimmed by 2 bases and J by 7 bases, 8 bases remained unmatched. Germline CDR1 and CDR2: MNHEY and SMNVEV (reference sequence). CDR3 sequence (DNA): TGTGCCAGCAGTTTACGGCCAGGGGGGTGGCAGCCCCAGCATTTT. As protein: CASSLRPGGWQPQHF.

The chain has TRBV28 and TRBJ2-7; TRBD2 matches 11 bases. V shed 6 bases and J 6 bases; nucleotides not matched to a gene: 16. CDR1 is MDHEN, CDR2 SYDVKM, per germline. This CDR3 is 17 amino acids long. CDR3 DNA sequence: TGTGCCAGCAGCCTGAGCTCCGGGACTAGCGGAGGGGGCGAGCAGTACTTC. This sequence encodes CASSLSSGTSGGGEQYF.

The chain links TRBV7-9 to TRBJ2-3; 12 nucleotides align to TRBD1. This CDR3 region has 16 residues. Germline CDR1 SEHNR, CDR2 FQNEAQ (reference sequence). V was pared by 7 bases and J by 1 base, with 6 bases of the junction left unmatched. CDR3 region: CASTGTGGLGTDTQYF. In DNA form, the CDR3 reads TGTGCCAGCACCGGGACAGGGGGCTTGGGCACAGATACGCAGTATTTT.

This sequence joins TRBV4-3 and TRBJ2-7; D is tentatively TRBD1 or TRBD2 (6 bases each). The V gene's germline CDR1 is LGHNA and CDR2 YSLEER. V lost 3 bases to trimming and J lost 0 bases, with 24 bases between them. The CDR3 consists of 19 residues. As DNA, the CDR3 is TGCGCCAGCAGCCATGACGTGGCCCCCGGGGGCAAGAGCTCCTACGAGCAGTACTTC. Protein product: CASSHDVAPGGKSSYEQYF.

V and J are TRBV2 and TRBJ2-3, with D unclear. Trimming took 4 bases from V and 1 from J, leaving 9 bases between them. The CDR3 length is 14 residues. Germline CDR1 SNHLY, CDR2 FYNNEI. This CDR3 is CASSVNGGTDTQYF. The CDR3, as DNA: TGTGCCAGCAGTGTTAATGGGGGCACAGATACGCAGTATTTT.

The V call is TRBV28, the J call TRBJ2-7; 12 bases agree with TRBD1. Looked up from germline, CDR1 is MDHEN and CDR2 is SYDVKM. J gave up 2 bases and V 5 bases, and 13 bases lay outside the gene matches. The CDR3 has 18 residues. CDR3 region: CASSQILKGQGAPYEQYF. Written as DNA, the CDR3 is TGTGCCAGCAGTCAAATCTTAAAGGGACAGGGGGCGCCCTACGAGCAGTACTTC.

The chain couples TRBV28 to TRBJ2-7; D may be TRBD1 (8 bases). In germline, CDR1 is MDHEN, CDR2 SYDVKM. The CDR3 has 15 residues. Trimming cost V 2 bases and J 4 bases, with 15 bases left between them. The CDR3 loop reads CASSLRTGREYEQYF. For the CDR3, the DNA is TGTGCCAGCAGTTTAAGGACAGGGAGGGAATACGAGCAGTACTTC. Supplemented by reference TRBV28 and TRBJ2-7, the full variable domain reads DVKVTQSSRYLVKRTGEKVFLECVQDMDHENMFWYRQDPGLGLRLIYFSYDVKMKEKGDIPEGYSVSREKKERFSLILESASTNQTSMYLCASSLRTGREYEQYFGPGTRLTVT.

J is TRBJ2-1 and V is TRBV28, with D uncertain. This CDR3 contains 15 residues. The germline V and J ends were trimmed by 2 bases and 0 bases, with 8 bases remaining between them. Germline lookup yields CDR1 MDHEN and CDR2 SYDVKM. The chain's CDR3 is CASSLTRSSYNEQFF. The CDR3 DNA reads TGTGCCAGCAGTTTAACCCGAAGCTCCTACAATGAGCAGTTCTTC. Full variable domain (remainder filled in from reference TRBV28 and TRBJ2-1): DVKVTQSSRYLVKRTGEKVFLECVQDMDHENMFWYRQDPGLGLRLIYFSYDVKMKEKGDIPEGYSVSREKKERFSLILESASTNQTSMYLCASSLTRSSYNEQFFGPGTRLTVL.

In nucleotides, the CDR3 is TGTGCCAGCAGCCCCCCGGACAGCTCCTACGAGCAGTACTTC. Amino acid sequence: CASSPPDSSYEQYF. The chain joins TRBV13 to TRBJ2-7, with D perhaps matching TRBD1 (6 bases). Looked up from germline, CDR1 is PRHDT and CDR2 is FYEKMQ (reference sequence). This CDR3 has 14 amino acids. V lost 5 bases and J 0 bases, leaving 11 bases between the germline ends. Complete variable domain (other parts from reference TRBV13 and TRBJ2-7): AAGVIQSPRHLIKEKRETATLKCYPIPRHDTVYWYQQGPGQDPQFLISFYEKMQSDKGSIPDRFSAQQFSDYHSELNMSSLELGDSALYFCASSPPDSSYEQYFGPGTRLTVT.

The V and J genes are TRBV14 and TRBJ2-7; D possibly corresponds to TRBD2 (6 bases). CDR3 length: 15 residues. Trimming took off 0 bases at V and 3 bases at J, with 12 bases between the two ends. Germline-derived CDR1 and CDR2 are SGHDN and FVKESK. Here the CDR3 DNA reads TGTGCCAGCAGCCAAGACGGAGGGGCCGGCTACGAGCAGTACTTC. This translates into CASSQDGGAGYEQYF.

This clone was observed once. The chain couples TRBV28 to TRBJ2-5; D is possibly TRBD2 (5 bases). With 7 bases removed from V and 2 bases from J, the gap between germline ends came to 14 bases. The CDR3 runs to 14 residues. CDR1 is MDHEN and CDR2 is SYDVKM in the germline V gene. This CDR3 is CASNSRGVQETQYF. Written as DNA, the CDR3 is TGTGCCAGCAACTCCCGGGGAGTTCAAGAGACCCAGTACTTC.

The chain uses TRBV21-1 and TRBJ1-5; the DNA was not compared with TRBD1, the D call given in the table. TRBV21-1 is a pseudogene. The CDR3 loop spans 20 amino acids. The CDR3 sequence: CASSKVIPGQGSGGNQPQHF. CDR3 sequence (DNA): TGTGCCAGCAGCAAAGTCATCCCGGGACAGGGAAGTGGTGGCAATCAGCCCCAGCATTTT.

V is TRBV7-9 and J is TRBJ1-2, with D possibly matching TRBD1 (6 bases). CDR3 size: 15 residues. CDR1 and CDR2 from the germline V gene are SEHNR and FQNEAQ (reference sequence). V shed 5 bases and J shed 5 bases, with 18 bases lying between them. The CDR3 reads CASSPQTGTRYGYTF. The CDR3 nucleotides read TGTGCCAGCAGCCCGCAGACGGGGACAAGGTATGGCTACACCTTC.

In its sample, this clone was seen once. The chain couples TRBV7-9 to TRBJ2-7; 12 bases agree with TRBD1. From germline, CDR1 is SEHNR and CDR2 FQNEAQ (reference sequence). The J segment lost 6 bases and the V segment lost 5 bases, leaving 8 bases of the junction unmatched. CDR3 size: 15 residues. CDR3: CASSLGDRGHVEQYF. In DNA, the CDR3 is TGTGCCAGCAGCCTCGGGGACAGGGGGCACGTCGAGCAGTACTTC. The complete variable domain, with remaining parts taken from reference TRBV7-9 and TRBJ2-7, reads DTGVSQNPRHKITKRGQNVTFRCDPISEHNRLYWYRQTLGQGPEFLTYFQNEAQLEKSRLLSDRFSAERPKGSFSTLEIQRTEQGDSAMYLCASSLGDRGHVEQYFGPGTRLTVT.

In its sample, this clone was seen once. The genes are TRBV6-6 and TRBJ2-1; D may match TRBD1 or TRBD2 (5 bases each). From germline, CDR1 is MNHNY and CDR2 SVGAGI (reference sequence). Trimming left V 2 bases short and J 5 bases short, with 13 bases between. CDR3 length: 15 residues. For the CDR3, the DNA is TGTGCCAGCAGTTACCAGGGAGTTAAGGACAATGAGCAGTTCTTC. This gives the protein CASSYQGVKDNEQFF.

This chain joins TRBV4-1 and TRBJ2-1; TRBD2 matches 10 bases. CDR1 and CDR2 from the germline V gene are MGHRA and YSYEKL. This CDR3 has 17 residues. J was trimmed by 12 bases and V by 1 base; bases with no gene match: 15. The CDR3 spells CASSQVPAGGPDRGQFF. DNA of the CDR3: TGCGCCAGCAGCCAAGTCCCAGCGGGAGGGCCTGATAGGGGGCAGTTCTTC.

The chain links TRBV7-6 to TRBJ2-7, with 8 bases that match TRBD1. CDR1 is SGHVS, CDR2 FNYEAQ, per germline. The CDR3 has 15 amino acids. The V gene end was trimmed by 6 bases and the J gene end by 5 bases; junction bases not matched to a gene: 12. As DNA, the CDR3 is TGTGCCAGCAGTCAATCCGGGACAGGTGGCCACGAGCAGTACTTC. This encodes CASSQSGTGGHEQYF.

This sequence joins TRBV5-6 and TRBJ2-5; weak D call: TRBD1 (6 bases). V lost 1 base to trimming and J lost 2 bases, with 12 bases between them. CDR3 length equals 15 residues. The germline CDR1 and CDR2 sequences are SGHDT and YYEEEE. The CDR3 spells CASSLCRGRQETQYF. The CDR3 DNA is TGTGCCAGCAGCTTGTGCAGGGGAAGGCAAGAGACCCAGTACTTC.

The chain recombines TRBV2 with TRBJ1-5; 8 nucleotides match TRBD1. V lost 6 bases, J lost 2 bases, and 6 bases stayed unmatched. Germline CDR1 reads SNHLY; CDR2 reads FYNNEI. The CDR3 runs 15 residues. CDR3 sequence reads: CASRPAGQGNQPQHF. The DNA for the CDR3 is TGTGCCAGCAGACCTGCGGGACAGGGCAATCAGCCCCAGCATTTT.

The V and J genes are TRBV6-1 and TRBJ2-3; possibly TRBD1 for D (5 bases). With 1 base removed from V and 4 bases from J, the gap between germline ends came to 15 bases. Germline values: CDR1 MNHNS, CDR2 SASEGT. The CDR3 length is 16 residues. In nucleotides, the CDR3 is TGTGCCAGCAGTGAAGGACCAAACTGGGGCGCAGATACGCAGTATTTT. It codes for CASSEGPNWGADTQYF.

V usage is TRBV7-6 and J usage is TRBJ1-5; D is unresolved. V was shortened by 3 bases and J by 2 bases, with 5 bases between the two germline ends. Germline CDR1 reads SGHVS; CDR2 reads FNYEAQ. This CDR3 has 13 amino acids. The CDR3: CASSLQRNQPQHF. The CDR3 nucleotides are TGTGCCAGCAGCTTGCAGCGCAATCAGCCCCAGCATTTT.

The J gene is TRBJ1-5, the V gene TRBV7-6; 7 nucleotides line up with TRBD1. In germline, CDR1 is SGHVS, CDR2 FNYEAQ. The ends lost 5 bases at V and 7 bases at J; junction bases unmatched: 5. The CDR3 consists of 13 residues. CDR3 bases: TGTGCCAGCAGCCCTACAGGGGACCAGCCCCAGCATTTT. Amino acids: CASSPTGDQPQHF.

The rearrangement links TRBV4-2 to TRBJ2-1; 9 positions agree with TRBD2. CDR3 length equals 17 residues. Germline values: CDR1 LGHNA, CDR2 YNFKEQ. V dropped 4 bases and J dropped 4; count of bases not matched to a gene: 11. The CDR3 loop reads CASSRKHPSGIYNEQFF. DNA of the CDR3: TGTGCCAGCAGCCGAAAGCATCCTAGCGGGATATACAATGAGCAGTTCTTC.

The chain employs TRBV28 and TRBJ2-7; 11 nucleotides align to TRBD2. CDR1 and CDR2 (germline): MDHEN, SYDVKM. This CDR3 region has 11 residues. The junction had 2 bases not matched to a gene; V was cut back by 6 bases and J by 10 bases. The CDR3 is CASRGLAAQYF. Here the CDR3 DNA reads TGTGCCAGCAGGGGACTAGCGGCACAGTACTTC.

Here the CDR3 reads CASSPPPEPTDTQYF. The CDR3 DNA reads TGTGCCAGCTCACCACCTCCTGAACCCACAGATACGCAGTATTTT. This rearrangement joins TRBV18 to TRBJ2-3; no clear D gene. In germline, CDR1 is KGHSH, CDR2 LQKENI. Between the trimmed V and J ends, which lost 0 bases and 2 bases, there was a span of 9 bases. The CDR3 loop spans 15 amino acids.

This chain links TRBV28 with TRBJ2-7; 10 positions match TRBD2. Germline CDR1 and CDR2: MDHEN and SYDVKM. Trimming at V came to 10 bases and at J to 3 bases, leaving 6 bases not matched to a gene. The CDR3 spans 13 residues. The CDR3 DNA reads TGTGCCATAAAACGGACTAGCGGCTACGAGCAGTACTTC. Amino acids: CAIKRTSGYEQYF.

V is TRBV6-1 and J is TRBJ1-2; 7 positions agree with TRBD1. Germline-derived CDR1 and CDR2 are MNHNS and SASEGT. The CDR3 loop spans 14 amino acids. V dropped 5 bases and J dropped 0; count of bases not matched to a gene: 3. The DNA for the CDR3 is TGTGCCAGCAGTTTGACAGGGTCTAACTATGGCTACACCTTC. This encodes CASSLTGSNYGYTF.

This chain links TRBV28 with TRBJ2-5, with 8 bases identical to TRBD1. The CDR3 has 16 amino acids. The germline CDR1 and CDR2 sequences are MDHEN and SYDVKM. Trimming at V came to 8 bases and at J to 5 bases, leaving 16 bases not matched to a gene. The CDR3 spells CASGFRDRYYRETQYF. As DNA, the CDR3 is TGTGCCAGCGGGTTCCGGGACAGGTATTACCGGGAGACCCAGTACTTC.

This chain uses TRBV28 with TRBJ2-5; a possible D gene is TRBD2 (5 bases). This CDR3 is 16 amino acids long. CDR1 is MDHEN and CDR2 is SYDVKM in the germline V gene. Trimming stripped 8 bases from V and 4 bases from J, with 23 bases between. The CDR3 DNA sequence: TGTGCCAGCCTATTATTCTTTAAGGACTCTGTAGAGACCCAGTACTTC. Translating gives CASLLFFKDSVETQYF.